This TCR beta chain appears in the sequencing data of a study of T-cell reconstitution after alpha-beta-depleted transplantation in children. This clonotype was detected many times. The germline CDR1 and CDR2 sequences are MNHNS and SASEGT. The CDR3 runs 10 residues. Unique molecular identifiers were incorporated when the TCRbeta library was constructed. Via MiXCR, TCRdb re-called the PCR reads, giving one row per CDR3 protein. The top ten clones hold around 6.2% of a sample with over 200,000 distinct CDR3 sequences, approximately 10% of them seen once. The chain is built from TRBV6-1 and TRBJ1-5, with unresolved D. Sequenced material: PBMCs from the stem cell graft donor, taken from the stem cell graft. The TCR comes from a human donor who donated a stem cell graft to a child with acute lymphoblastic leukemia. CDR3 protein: CAADRQPQHF. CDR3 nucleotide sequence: TGTGCAGCGGATCGTCAGCCCCAGCATTTT.